This T cell receptor beta chain was captured by sequencing in a study of CD8 T cells in Susac syndrome. In the case of this clonotype: The missing conserved phenylalanine or tryptophan at the end of this CDR3 makes a read error likely.

The authors reverse transcribed roughly 0.5 to 1 ug RNA with random hexamers. TCRdb fed the immunoSEQ multiplex PCR reads into MiXCR, producing one record per CDR3 protein. Of roughly 130,000 distinct CDR3 sequences detected, roughly 95% appear once; the ten largest clones hold approximately 0.12%. This CDR3 region has 13 residues. CDR1 SGHRS and CDR2 YFSETQ come from the germline V gene. V gave up 4 bases and J gave up 3 bases; unmatched junction bases: 3. The sample consisted of CD4+ T cells from PBMCs. This TCR was recovered from a human donor with multiple sclerosis. The chain carries TRBV5-1 and TRBJ2-5; 7 bases map to TRBD2. CDR3 nucleotide sequence: TGCGCCAGCAGCCCTGGACTAGAAGAGACCCAGTACCTC. Amino acids: CASSPGLEETQYL.